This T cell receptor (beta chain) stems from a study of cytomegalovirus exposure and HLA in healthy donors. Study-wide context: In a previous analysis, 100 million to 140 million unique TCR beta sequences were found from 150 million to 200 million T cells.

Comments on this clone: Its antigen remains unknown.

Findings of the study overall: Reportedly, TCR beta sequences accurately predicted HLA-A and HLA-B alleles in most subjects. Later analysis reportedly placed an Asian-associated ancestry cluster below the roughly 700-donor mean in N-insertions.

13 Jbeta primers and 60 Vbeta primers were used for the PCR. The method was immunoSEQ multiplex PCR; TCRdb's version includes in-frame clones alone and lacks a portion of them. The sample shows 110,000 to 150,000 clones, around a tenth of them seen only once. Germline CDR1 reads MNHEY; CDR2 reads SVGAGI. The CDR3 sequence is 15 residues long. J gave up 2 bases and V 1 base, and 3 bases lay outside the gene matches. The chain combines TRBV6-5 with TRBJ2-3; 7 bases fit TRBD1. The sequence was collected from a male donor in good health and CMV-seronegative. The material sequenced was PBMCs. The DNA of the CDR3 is TGTGCCAGCAGTTACTTCGGGACAGCCACAGATACGCAGTATTTT. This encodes CASSYFGTATDTQYF.